This T cell receptor beta chain was identified in a study of T cells in localized non-small cell lung cancer. This clone was seen a few times. Trimming took off 4 bases at V and 8 bases at J, with 17 bases between the two ends. The CDR3 is 14 amino acids. The germline CDR1 and CDR2 sequences are MGHRA and YSYEKL. The protocol was immunoSEQ multiplex PCR, while the TCRdb copy is restricted to in-frame clones and leaves out a portion. The top ten clones hold roughly 15% of a sample with around 1,000 clones, more than 20% of them seen once. The source material was normal lung tissue next to the tumor, sampled before any cancer treatment. The V gene is TRBV4-1, the J gene TRBJ1-2; no reliable D call. This clonotype was obtained from a woman aged 35 to 75 with stage I lung adenocarcinoma. CDR3 in DNA: TGCGCCAGCAGCCTCTCTGTAGAGTACGGAGGCTACACCTTC. Its protein is CASSLSVEYGGYTF.